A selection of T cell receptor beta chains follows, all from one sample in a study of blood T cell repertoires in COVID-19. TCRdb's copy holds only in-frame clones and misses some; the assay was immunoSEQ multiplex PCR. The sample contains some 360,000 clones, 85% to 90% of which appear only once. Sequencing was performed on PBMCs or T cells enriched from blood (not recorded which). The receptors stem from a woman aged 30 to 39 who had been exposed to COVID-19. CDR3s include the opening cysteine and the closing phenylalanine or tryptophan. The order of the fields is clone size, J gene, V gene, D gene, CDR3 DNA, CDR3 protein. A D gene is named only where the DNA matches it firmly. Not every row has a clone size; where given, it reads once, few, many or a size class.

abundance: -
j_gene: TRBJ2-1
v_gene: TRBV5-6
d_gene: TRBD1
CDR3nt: TGTGCCAGCAGCCTGACAGGGTGGGGTGAGCAGTTCTTC
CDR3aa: CASSLTGWGEQFF

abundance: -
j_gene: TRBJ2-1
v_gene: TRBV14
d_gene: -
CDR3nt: TGTGCCAGAAAGCCGCAGGCTACCTACAATGAGCAGTTCTTC
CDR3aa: CARKPQATYNEQFF

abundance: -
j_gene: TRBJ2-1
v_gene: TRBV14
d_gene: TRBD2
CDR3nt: TGTGCCAGCAGCCTAAGACTAGCTGGCAATGAGCAGTTCTTC
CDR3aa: CASSLRLAGNEQFF

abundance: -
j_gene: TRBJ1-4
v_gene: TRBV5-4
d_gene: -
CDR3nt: TGTGCCAGCAGCTTCGGCGCGGGGGCGAATGAAAAACTGTTTTTT
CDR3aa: CASSFGAGANEKLFF

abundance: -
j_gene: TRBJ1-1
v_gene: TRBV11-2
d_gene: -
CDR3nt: TGTGCCAGCAGTTACAGGGTTGAGGACACTGAAGCTTTCTTT
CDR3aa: CASSYRVEDTEAFF

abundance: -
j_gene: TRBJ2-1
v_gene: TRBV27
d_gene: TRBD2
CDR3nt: TGTGCCAGCAGATCAGGCGGGAGGGGGTACAATGAGCAGTTCTTC
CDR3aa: CASRSGGRGYNEQFF

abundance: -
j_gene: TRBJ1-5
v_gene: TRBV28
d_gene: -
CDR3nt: TGTGCCAGCAGTTTGATTTCGGGGAAGGGTTATCAGCCCCAGCATTTT
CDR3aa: CASSLISGKGYQPQHF

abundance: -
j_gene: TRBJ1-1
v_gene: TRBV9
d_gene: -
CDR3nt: TGTGCCAGCAGCGTAGGGGCTAACCCGAACACTGAAGCTTTCTTT
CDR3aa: CASSVGANPNTEAFF

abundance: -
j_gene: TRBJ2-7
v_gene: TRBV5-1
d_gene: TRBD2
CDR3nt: TGCGCCAGCAGCTCAACTAGCGCCTCCTACGAGCAGTACTTC
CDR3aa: CASSSTSASYEQYF

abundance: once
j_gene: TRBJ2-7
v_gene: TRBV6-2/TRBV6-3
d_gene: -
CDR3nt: TGTGCCAGCAGTTCGCCGGACACCACCTACGAGCAGTACTTC
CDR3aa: CASSSPDTTYEQYF

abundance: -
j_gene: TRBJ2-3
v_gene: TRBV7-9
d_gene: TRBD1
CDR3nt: TGTGCCAGCAGCTCGGGACAGGAATTCCCATATACGCAGTATTTT
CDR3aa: CASSSGQEFPYTQYF

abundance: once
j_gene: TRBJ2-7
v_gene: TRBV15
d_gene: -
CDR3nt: TGTGCCACCAGCTGGCAGGGAGGTGAAGAGCAGTACTTC
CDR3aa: CATSWQGGEEQYF

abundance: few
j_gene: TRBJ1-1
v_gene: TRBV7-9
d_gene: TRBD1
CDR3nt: TGTGCCAGCAACCGAGGACAGGGCGGGACTGAAGCTTTCTTT
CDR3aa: CASNRGQGGTEAFF

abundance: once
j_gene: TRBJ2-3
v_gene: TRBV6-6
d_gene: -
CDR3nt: TGTGCCAGCAGCAGTGGACTATCCTCTAGCACAGATACGCAGTATTTT
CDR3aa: CASSSGLSSSTDTQYF

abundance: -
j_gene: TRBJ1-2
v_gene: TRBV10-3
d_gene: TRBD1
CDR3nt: TGTGCCGTCCTAGGGACAGGAGACTATGGCTACACCTTC
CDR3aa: CAVLGTGDYGYTF

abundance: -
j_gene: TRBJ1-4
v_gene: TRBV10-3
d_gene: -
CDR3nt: TGTGCCATCAGTGTAGGCGGGGCAACTAATGAAAAACTGTTTTTT
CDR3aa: CAISVGGATNEKLFF